Each of the 18 T cell receptor beta chains below was sequenced from the same sample in a study of T cells after yellow fever vaccination. TCRdb analysed the 5' RACE reads with MiXCR anew, one entry per CDR3 protein. The repertoire holds hundreds of thousands of distinct CDR3 sequences, with approximately 13% as singletons. Here the sequenced sample was PBMCs, taken on the day of the yellow fever booster vaccination. The receptors derive from a man younger than 40 who received the YFV17D yellow fever vaccine.

In its sample, this clonotype was seen a few times. The J gene is TRBJ2-3, the V gene TRBV20-1; 12 nucleotides match TRBD2. The ends lost 5 bases at V and 3 bases at J; junction bases unmatched: 6. Looked up from germline, CDR1 is DFQATT and CDR2 is SNEGSKA (reference sequence). This CDR3 has 15 amino acids. Here the CDR3 reads CSAERLAGVTDTQYF. In nucleotides, the CDR3 is TGCAGTGCTGAAAGACTAGCGGGAGTGACAGATACGCAGTATTTT.

J is TRBJ1-4 and V is TRBV5-1, with D possibly TRBD1 on 6 matching bases. Germline lookup yields CDR1 SGHRS and CDR2 YFSETQ. Trimming pared 0 bases from V and 7 bases from J, leaving 13 bases between. The CDR3 has 15 residues. Here the CDR3 DNA reads TGCGCCAGCAGCTTGGCCCCGCCAGGGGCTGAAAAACTGTTTTTT. Encoded protein: CASSLAPPGAEKLFF.

This clonotype was observed a few times. The CDR3 spells CASSSFSGSPNEQFF. CDR3 in DNA: TGTGCCAGTAGTAGTTTTAGCGGGAGCCCCAATGAGCAGTTCTTC. This chain links TRBV19 with TRBJ2-1; 9 bases match TRBD2. V gave up 4 bases and J gave up 6 bases; unmatched junction bases: 7. The CDR3 length is 15 residues. Germline CDR1 is LNHDA and CDR2 is SQIVND (reference sequence).

This clonotype has a count of ten or more. This rearrangement joins TRBV28 to TRBJ2-5; D gene ambiguous. The CDR3 consists of 15 residues. Per germline, CDR1 MDHEN and CDR2 SYDVKM. V was cut by 4 bases and J by 1 base, with 13 bases left in between. CDR3 nucleotides: TGTGCCAGCAGTTCGGGCGGCCGGCCCCAAGAGACCCAGTACTTC. Its protein product is CASSSGGRPQETQYF.

This chain joins TRBV29-1 and TRBJ2-3; 7 nucleotides match TRBD2. J was trimmed by 5 bases and V by 4 bases; bases with no gene match: 0. The CDR3 runs to 11 residues. Germline V gene lookup returns CDR1 SQVTM and CDR2 ANQGSEA. Here the CDR3 DNA reads TGCAGCGTTGGGGGGGGAGATACGCAGTATTTT. Its translation is CSVGGGDTQYF.

This clonotype was seen a few times. The genes are TRBV20-1 and TRBJ2-1; TRBD2 aligns across 13 bases. The CDR3 totals 17 residues. Germline assignment: CDR1 DFQATT and CDR2 SNEGSKA (reference sequence). The junction had 9 bases not matched to a gene; V was cut back by 5 bases and J by 2 bases. The CDR3 protein is CSAGGTGTSGTYNEQFF. In nucleotides, the CDR3 is TGCAGTGCTGGCGGCACCGGGACTAGCGGGACCTACAATGAGCAGTTCTTC.

The CDR3 loop is CASSSEIYNEQFF. As DNA, the CDR3 is TGTGCCAGCAGCTCTGAGATCTACAATGAGCAGTTCTTC. The rearrangement uses TRBV11-2 and TRBJ2-1, with D unresolved. The CDR3 is 13 residues long. CDR1 SGHAT and CDR2 FQNNGV come from the germline V gene. Deletions cut 4 bases from V and 3 bases from J, with 7 bases between. The full variable domain, its missing parts supplied by reference TRBV11-2 and TRBJ2-1, is EAGVAQSPRYKIIEKRQSVAFWCNPISGHATLYWYQQILGQGPKLLIQFQNNGVVDDSQLPKDRFSAERLKGVDSTLKIQPAKLEDSAVYLCASSSEIYNEQFFGPGTRLTVL.

The J gene is TRBJ2-5, the V gene TRBV29-1, with D uncertain. The CDR3 spans 11 residues. Germline CDR1 is SQVTM and CDR2 is ANQGSEA. Deletions cut 1 base from V and 6 bases from J, with 6 bases between. The CDR3: CSVEVRQTQYF. As DNA, the CDR3 is TGCAGCGTTGAAGTAAGACAGACCCAGTACTTC.

This chain links TRBV5-1 with TRBJ2-1; D is perhaps TRBD2 (6 bases). Looked up from germline, CDR1 is SGHRS and CDR2 is YFSETQ. The CDR3 is 16 amino acids. V was clipped by 4 bases and J by 0 bases, with 14 bases between them. CDR3 DNA sequence: TGCGCCAGCAGCACTTACCTCGGGGGCTCCTACAATGAGCAGTTCTTC. Its translation: CASSTYLGGSYNEQFF. Full variable domain (missing parts from reference TRBV5-1 and TRBJ2-1): KAGVTQTPRYLIKTRGQQVTLSCSPISGHRSVSWYQQTPGQGLQFLFEYFSETQRNKGNFPGRFSGRQFSNSRSEMNVSTLELGDSALYLCASSTYLGGSYNEQFFGPGTRLTVL.

This clonotype has only a few counts. V and J are TRBV7-8 and TRBJ2-3; D may be TRBD2 (5 bases). Trimming took off 10 bases at V and 0 bases at J, with 8 bases between the two ends. CDR3 length: 12 residues. Germline CDR1 SGHVS, CDR2 FQNEAQ. The CDR3 sequence is CATGLSTDTQYF. Written as DNA, the CDR3 is TGTGCCACTGGACTCAGCACAGATACGCAGTATTTT.

This chain connects TRBV6-2 or TRBV6-3 to TRBJ2-4; D call uncertain. Germline V CDR1 and CDR2: MNHEY, SVGEGT. The germline V and J ends were trimmed by 0 bases and 9 bases, with 12 bases remaining between them. There are 14 residues in the CDR3. The DNA of the CDR3 is TGTGCCAGCAGTTACTCTTCGGGTGGCGTCATTCAGTACTTC. This gives the protein CASSYSSGGVIQYF.

This clonotype has at least ten counts. The genes are TRBV7-2 and TRBJ2-5; TRBD2 matches at 9 bases. Germline V gives CDR1 SGHTA, CDR2 FQGNSA. J was trimmed by 5 bases and V by 4 bases; bases with no gene match: 2. This CDR3 has 13 residues. For the CDR3, the DNA is TGTGCCAGCAGCTCTAGCGGGATTGAGACCCAGTACTTC. It specifies CASSSSGIETQYF. Looking up the rest from reference TRBV7-2 and TRBJ2-5 gives the full variable domain: GAGVSQSPSNKVTEKGKDVELRCDPISGHTALYWYRQSLGQGLEFLIYFQGNSAPDKSGLPSDRFSAERTGGSVSTLTIQRTQQEDSAVYLCASSSSGIETQYFGPGTRLLVL.

This clonotype came up a few times. The V call is TRBV30, the J call TRBJ1-5; D is possibly TRBD1 (6 bases). The CDR3 extends over 15 amino acids. V was pared by 5 bases and J by 1 base, with 15 bases between. Germline V lookup: CDR1 GTSNPN, CDR2 SVGIG (reference sequence). The CDR3 region has the DNA TGTGCCTGGGACGCGGGGGCAGGGAGCAATCAGCCCCAGCATTTT. It is translated as CAWDAGAGSNQPQHF.

In DNA form, the CDR3 reads TGCAGTGCCCTATCCGGGACTAGCAGGTTCTTC. It specifies CSALSGTSRFF. The chain recombines TRBV20-1 with TRBJ2-1, with 9 bases aligning to TRBD2. Germline trimming cut 6 bases from V and 15 bases from J; bases unmatched to any gene: 9. This CDR3 comprises 11 residues. Germline V gene data show CDR1 as DFQATT and CDR2 as SNEGSKA (reference sequence).

This chain uses TRBV11-2 with TRBJ2-7; 7 positions agree with TRBD1. Trimming cost V 1 base and J 4 bases; bases outside gene matches: 4. Per the germline V gene, CDR1 is SGHAT and CDR2 is FQNNGV. The CDR3 spans 14 residues. The CDR3 region is CASSLAPGGYEQYF. The CDR3 coding sequence is TGTGCCAGCAGCTTAGCCCCAGGGGGTTACGAGCAGTACTTC.

This clonotype turned up a few times. The chain couples TRBV7-3 to TRBJ2-3; no clear D. Germline CDR1 is SGHTA and CDR2 is FQGTGA. The ends were cut back, 5 bases at V and 6 bases at J, with 9 bases in the middle. The CDR3 length is 12 residues. The DNA for the CDR3 is TGTGCCAGCAGCCCAACACAGGATACGCAGTATTTT. Amino acids: CASSPTQDTQYF. Filled out from reference TRBV7-3 and TRBJ2-3, the complete variable domain reads GAGVSQTPSNKVTEKGKYVELRCDPISGHTALYWYRQSLGQGPEFLIYFQGTGAADDSGLPNDRFFAVRPEGSVSTLKIQRTERGDSAVYLCASSPTQDTQYFGPGTRLTVL.

The gene calls are TRBV27 and TRBJ2-1; D is ambiguous. Trimming took 0 bases from V and 8 from J, leaving 5 bases between them. The germline V gene has CDR1 MNHEY and CDR2 SMNVEV (reference sequence). The CDR3 covers 12 residues. The CDR3 region has the DNA TGTGCCAGCAGTTTATCGGCGCATGAGCAGTTCTTC. Translation: CASSLSAHEQFF.

V and J are TRBV5-1 and TRBJ1-4, with D uncertain. Germline CDR1 is SGHRS and CDR2 is YFSETQ. The CDR3 is made up of 15 amino acids. Trimming cost V 0 bases and J 8 bases, with 14 bases left between them. The CDR3 reads CASSLVSGSHEKLFF. The CDR3 nucleotides are TGCGCCAGCAGCTTGGTGTCAGGTTCACACGAAAAACTGTTTTTT.